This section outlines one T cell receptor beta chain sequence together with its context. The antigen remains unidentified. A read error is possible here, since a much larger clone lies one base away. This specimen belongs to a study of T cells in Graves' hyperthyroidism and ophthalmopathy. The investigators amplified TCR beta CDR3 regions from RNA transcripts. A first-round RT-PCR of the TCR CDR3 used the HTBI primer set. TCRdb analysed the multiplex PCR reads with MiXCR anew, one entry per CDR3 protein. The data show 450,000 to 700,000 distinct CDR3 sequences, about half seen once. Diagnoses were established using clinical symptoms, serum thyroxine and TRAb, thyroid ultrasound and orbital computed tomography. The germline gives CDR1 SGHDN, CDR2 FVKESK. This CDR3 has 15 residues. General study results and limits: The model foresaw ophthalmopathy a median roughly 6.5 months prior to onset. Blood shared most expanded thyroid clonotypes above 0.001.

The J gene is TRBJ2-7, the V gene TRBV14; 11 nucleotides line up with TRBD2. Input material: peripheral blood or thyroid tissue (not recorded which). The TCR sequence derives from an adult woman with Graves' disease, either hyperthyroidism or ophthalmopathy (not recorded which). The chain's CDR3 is CTSSQGTSGFYEQYF. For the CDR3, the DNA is TGTACCAGCAGCCAAGGGACTAGCGGTTTCTACGAGCAGTACTTC.